This passage covers 16 T cell receptor beta chains from one sample sequenced in a study of shared clonotypes between healthy human individuals. Libraries were prepared by immunoSEQ multiplex PCR; TCRdb keeps only in-frame clonotypes and omits some of them. The table includes 200,000 to 250,000 clones, just over 65% detected once. The sequenced sample consisted of memory CD4+ T cells sorted from blood. The subset here: CD45RA-negative fraction. These receptors were collected from a man aged 25 to 40 in good health.

The CDR3: CASSPLGGVYEQYF. CDR3 DNA: TGTGCCAGCAGCCCCCTGGGGGGCGTCTACGAGCAGTACTTC. V is TRBV6-6 and J is TRBJ2-7; either TRBD1 or TRBD2 may fit D (6 bases each). V lost 6 bases and J 3 bases, leaving 15 bases between the germline ends. Germline loops: CDR1 MNHNY, CDR2 SVGAGI (reference sequence). This CDR3 has 14 amino acids.

The chain employs TRBV19 and TRBJ1-4; maybe TRBD1 (5 bases). This CDR3 spans 15 amino acids. Trimming removed 3 bases from V and 3 bases from J, with 11 bases in between. Germline assignment: CDR1 LNHDA and CDR2 SQIVND (reference sequence). CDR3: CASSMGGMANEKLFF. CDR3 DNA sequence: TGTGCCAGTAGTATGGGGGGGATGGCTAATGAAAAACTGTTTTTT. The full variable domain, its missing parts supplied by reference TRBV19 and TRBJ1-4, is DGGITQSPKYLFRKEGQNVTLSCEQNLNHDAMYWYRQDPGQGLRLIYYSQIVNDFQKGDIAEGYSVSREKKESFPLTVTSAQKNPTAFYLCASSMGGMANEKLFFGSGTQLSVL.

This clone was detected ten times or more. The chain couples TRBV7-2 to TRBJ2-5, with D possibly TRBD2 on 5 matching bases. The germline V gene has CDR1 SGHTA and CDR2 FQGNSA. This CDR3 region has 15 residues. V shed 1 base and J shed 7 bases, with 16 bases lying between them. The CDR3 nucleotides are TGTGCCAGCAGCTTAGGGGCGGGCGGTGGGCCGACCCAGTACTTC. This translates into CASSLGAGGGPTQYF.

This clone was found a few times. The chain links TRBV5-6 to TRBJ2-5; unclear D gene. Deletions cut 2 bases from V and 3 bases from J, with 14 bases between. Germline CDR1 is SGHDT and CDR2 is YYEEEE. The CDR3 is 15 residues long. CDR3 amino acids: CASSFVSTLEETQYF. CDR3 DNA sequence: TGTGCCAGCAGCTTTGTAAGTACCCTCGAAGAGACCCAGTACTTC. The full variable domain, with the rest looked up from reference TRBV5-6 and TRBJ2-5, is DAGVTQSPTHLIKTRGQQVTLRCSPKSGHDTVSWYQQALGQGPQFIFQYYEEEERQRGNFPDRFSGHQFPNYSSELNVNALLLGDSALYLCASSFVSTLEETQYFGPGTRLLVL.

For the CDR3, the DNA is TGTGCCAGCAGTTTCCAGGTCGCGGGACAGGGTTTGGTGAGCAATCAGCCCCAGCATTTT. Translation: CASSFQVAGQGLVSNQPQHF. This sequence joins TRBV28 and TRBJ1-5, with 9 positions matching TRBD1. V gave up 3 bases and J gave up 1 base; unmatched junction bases: 16. CDR1 is MDHEN and CDR2 is SYDVKM in the germline V gene. The CDR3 runs to 20 residues.

V usage is TRBV11-3 and J usage is TRBJ1-2; 7 nucleotides line up with TRBD1. Germline V CDR1 and CDR2: SGHNT, YENEEA. V lost 5 bases to trimming and J lost 6 bases; unmatched junction nucleotides: 9. The CDR3 length is 14 residues. In DNA, the CDR3 is TGTGCCAGCAGCCCCCGGATAACAGGGGATGGCTACACCTTC. Its protein is CASSPRITGDGYTF.

The chain employs TRBV7-9 and TRBJ2-2; TRBD1 or TRBD2 may be the D gene (5 bases each). The CDR3 runs 16 residues. CDR1 is SEHNR and CDR2 is FQNEAQ in the germline V gene (reference sequence). Trimming removed 4 bases from V and 10 bases from J, with 22 bases in between. Here the CDR3 DNA reads TGTGCCAGCAGCTCCCCTGGGACCCGGGCAAGATTGGAGCTGTTTTTT. This sequence encodes CASSSPGTRARLELFF.

This clone was detected only a few times. This chain connects TRBV10-1 to TRBJ2-1; possibly TRBD2 for D (5 bases). CDR3 length equals 15 residues. CDR1 is WNHNN, CDR2 SYGVQD, per germline (reference sequence). Trimming took 3 bases from V and 0 from J, leaving 9 bases between them. CDR3 coding DNA: TGCGCCAGCAGTGAAGTCAGCGGCTCCTACAATGAGCAGTTCTTC. Residues: CASSEVSGSYNEQFF.

This clone has just a few counts. CDR3 sequence reads: CASRATGEVTEAFF. In DNA form, the CDR3 reads TGTGCCAGCAGAGCTACAGGGGAGGTCACTGAAGCTTTCTTT. This chain joins TRBV13 and TRBJ1-1; TRBD1 agrees at 7 bases. The germline gives CDR1 PRHDT, CDR2 FYEKMQ (reference sequence). The trim removed 6 bases at V and 4 bases at J, leaving 8 bases unmatched. This CDR3 comprises 14 residues.

The rearrangement joins TRBV18 to TRBJ1-2, with 7 bases lining up with TRBD1. Trimming at V came to 2 bases and at J to 5 bases, leaving 14 bases not matched to a gene. The CDR3 extends over 17 amino acids. The germline CDR1 and CDR2 sequences are KGHSH and LQKENI. The CDR3 bases are TGTGCCAGCTCACCAGGTGGAGGGGGCTTTGAGAGGTATGGCTACACCTTC. It is translated as CASSPGGGGFERYGYTF.

The sample holds a few counts of this clone. V is TRBV28 and J is TRBJ2-7; the D is unclear. Trimming removed 6 bases from V and 6 bases from J, with 15 bases in between. The CDR3 loop spans 13 amino acids. Germline CDR1 is MDHEN and CDR2 is SYDVKM. The CDR3 sequence: CASSPDLSTEQYF. The CDR3 DNA follows: TGTGCCAGCAGCCCTGATTTATCAACCGAGCAGTACTTC.

The chain has TRBV7-7 and TRBJ2-1, with 10 bases matching TRBD2. The CDR3 is 15 residues long. V trimming: 1 base; J trimming: 7 bases; junction bases outside the gene matches: 4. Germline V gene data show CDR1 as SSHAT and CDR2 as FNYEAQ (reference sequence). The CDR3 protein is CASSLGLAGDNEQFF. CDR3 nucleotide sequence: TGTGCCAGCAGCTTAGGGCTAGCGGGAGATAATGAGCAGTTCTTC.

The V and J genes are TRBV18 and TRBJ2-3; D is possibly TRBD1 (6 bases). The CDR3 has 17 amino acids. Between the trimmed V and J ends, which lost 4 bases and 0 bases, there was a span of 17 bases. Per germline, CDR1 KGHSH and CDR2 LQKENI. CDR3 in amino acids: CASSLLGTPISTDTQYF. The CDR3 DNA is TGTGCCAGCTCACTCCTGGGGACACCGATTAGCACAGATACGCAGTATTTT.

The V and J genes are TRBV5-1 and TRBJ2-5, with TRBD2 matching 11 bases. CDR3 size: 17 residues. CDR1 and CDR2 from the germline V gene are SGHRS and YFSETQ. After removal of 4 bases from V and 5 bases from J, the junction contained 13 bases not matched to a gene. Written as DNA, the CDR3 is TGCGCCAGCAGCACAGTAACTAGCGGGAGTTTTTCGGAGACCCAGTACTTC. Protein: CASSTVTSGSFSETQYF.

The chain has TRBV5-1 and TRBJ2-5; no clear D. The CDR3 extends over 11 amino acids. Germline CDR1 is SGHRS and CDR2 is YFSETQ. The germline V and J ends were trimmed by 2 bases and 1 base, with 0 bases remaining between them. The CDR3 is CASSFQETQYF. In DNA, the CDR3 is TGCGCCAGCAGCTTCCAAGAGACCCAGTACTTC.

The genes are TRBV9 and TRBJ2-7, with 9 bases identical to TRBD2. J lost 3 bases, V lost 0 bases, and 4 bases had no gene match. The CDR3 spans 15 residues. Germline lookup yields CDR1 SGDLS and CDR2 YYNGEE. The CDR3, as DNA: TGTGCCAGCAGCGTAGGTCCTAGCGGGGACTACGAGCAGTACTTC. It encodes CASSVGPSGDYEQYF.